This T cell receptor beta chain derives from a study of control samples from healthy donors and cancer patients. The protocol was immunoSEQ multiplex PCR, while the TCRdb copy is restricted to in-frame clones and leaves out a portion. Here the sample spans roughly 400,000 clones, approximately 90% being singletons. Looked up from germline, CDR1 is MNHEY and CDR2 is SVGEGT. Losses at the gene ends were 4 bases for V and 5 bases for J; bases not matched to a gene: 17. This CDR3 region has 19 residues. The sample was PBMCs. The V call is TRBV6-2 or TRBV6-3, the J call TRBJ1-6; the match to TRBD1 covers 7 bases. The sequence came from a man between 35 and 55 years old with head and neck cancer. CDR3 sequence reads: CASSSIPRQGALDNSPLHF. CDR3 nucleotides: TGTGCCAGCAGTTCCATCCCGAGACAGGGCGCTCTGGATAATTCACCCCTCCACTTT.